This passage covers 25 T cell receptor beta chains from one sample sequenced in a study of blood T cells in healthy people across ages. Together with a sample-barcoded 5' primer, a J-beta primer mix was included in a second PCR lasting about 6 to 11 cycles. TCRdb ran MiXCR on the 5' RACE reads and lists one entry per CDR3 protein. The top ten hold under 20% of the sample, which has more than 800,000 distinct CDR3 sequences, 40% to 55% seen once. The sample was blood. The receptors stem from a woman aged 55-75 years in good health.

The chain recombines TRBV6-6 with TRBJ2-3; D is unclear. This CDR3 region has 13 residues. CDR1 MNHNY and CDR2 SVGAGI come from the germline V gene (reference sequence). The ends were cut back, 2 bases at V and 3 bases at J, with 6 bases in the middle. The CDR3 is CASSYRVTDTQYF. The CDR3 bases are TGTGCCAGCAGTTACCGAGTTACAGATACGCAGTATTTT.

This clonotype has more than one count but fewer than ten. V gene TRBV20-1 combines with J gene TRBJ2-1; D is possibly TRBD1 or TRBD2 (5 bases each). Trimming took 0 bases from V and 7 from J, leaving 13 bases between them. The CDR3 spans 14 residues. CDR1 and CDR2 (germline): DFQATT, SNEGSKA (reference sequence). In nucleotides, the CDR3 is TGCAGTGCTAGAGAGGGGGTCGGGCTAAATGAGCAGTTCTTC. This translates into CSAREGVGLNEQFF.

This clonotype was observed a few times. The rearrangement links TRBV25-1 to TRBJ1-4; 9 nucleotides align to TRBD1. V lost 8 bases to trimming and J lost 8 bases; unmatched junction nucleotides: 6. The CDR3 extends over 13 amino acids. Looked up from germline, CDR1 is MGHDK and CDR2 is SYGVNS. The CDR3 protein is CASGDRVGEKLFF. The CDR3 DNA follows: TGTGCCAGCGGGGACAGGGTAGGAGAAAAACTGTTTTTT.

This rearrangement joins TRBV28 to TRBJ2-5; no definite D call. V was clipped by 8 bases and J by 5 bases, with 18 bases between them. Germline loops: CDR1 MDHEN, CDR2 SYDVKM. The CDR3 is 14 amino acids. The CDR3 spells CASLKTTNVETQYF. The CDR3, as DNA: TGTGCCAGCTTGAAAACCACGAACGTCGAGACCCAGTACTTC.

J is TRBJ2-3 and V is TRBV20-1; 9 bases are a match to TRBD2. Per germline, CDR1 DFQATT and CDR2 SNEGSKA (reference sequence). V gave up 6 bases and J gave up 0 bases; unmatched junction bases: 7. This CDR3 has 15 residues. In DNA, the CDR3 is TGCAGTGCCCCCCCTAGCGGGACTAGCACAGATACGCAGTATTTT. Translated, it gives CSAPPSGTSTDTQYF.

The CDR3, as DNA: TGTGCCAGCAGGCCCGGACTAGCGGGAGCCCCCGGGGAGCTGTTTTTT. Protein product: CASRPGLAGAPGELFF. The gene calls are TRBV7-9 and TRBJ2-2, with 13 bases lining up with TRBD2. The ends lost 6 bases at V and 6 bases at J; junction bases unmatched: 7. This CDR3 contains 16 residues. In germline, CDR1 is SEHNR, CDR2 FQNEAQ (reference sequence).

The V and J genes are TRBV19 and TRBJ2-7, with D perhaps assigned TRBD1 or TRBD2 (5 bases each). CDR1 is LNHDA and CDR2 is SQIVND in the germline V gene (reference sequence). The CDR3 covers 15 residues. Trimming pared 5 bases from V and 7 bases from J, leaving 21 bases between. The CDR3 loop is CASSPSHGALWEQYF. For the CDR3, the DNA is TGTGCCAGTAGTCCCTCTCACGGGGCACTATGGGAGCAGTACTTC.

The rearrangement uses TRBV19 and TRBJ2-7; no firm D call. The J call may not be correct, given that the DNA end is closer to TRBJ2-5. Germline values: CDR1 LNHDA, CDR2 SQIVND (reference sequence). This CDR3 spans 13 amino acids. In DNA, the CDR3 is TGTGCCAGTAGTATTGGTGGATCTGGGACCCAGTACTTC. Translated: CASSIGGSGTQYF.

The chain uses TRBV5-1 and TRBJ2-4; D may be TRBD2 (6 bases). The CDR3 sequence is 14 residues long. Trimming cost V 4 bases and J 8 bases, with 16 bases left between them. The germline CDR1 and CDR2 sequences are SGHRS and YFSETQ. The DNA of the CDR3 is TGCGCCAGCAGCCCGGTTGGGGGAGGAGACATTCAGTACTTC. This gives the protein CASSPVGGGDIQYF.

This clonotype occurred a few times. The chain joins TRBV20-1 to TRBJ2-1, with D perhaps matching TRBD2 (6 bases). CDR3 length: 15 amino acids. Germline V gene sequence: CDR1 DFQATT, CDR2 SNEGSKA (reference sequence). V shed 3 bases and J shed 1 base, with 13 bases lying between them. The CDR3 DNA is TGCAGTGCTAGGGACACGGGAGTTTCCTACAATGAGCAGTTCTTC. Translating it yields CSARDTGVSYNEQFF.

The gene calls are TRBV27 and TRBJ2-1; D possibly corresponds to TRBD1 (5 bases). The J call is uncertain, as TRBJ2-7 better fits the DNA end. The CDR3 length is 14 residues. Per the germline V gene, CDR1 is MNHEY and CDR2 is SMNVEV (reference sequence). CDR3 DNA sequence: TGTGCCAGCAGCTTCCAGGGTATTCTCTACGAGCAGTACTTC. Residues: CASSFQGILYEQYF.

In its sample, this clonotype was seen a few times. The chain uses TRBV12-3 or TRBV12-4 and TRBJ2-1; 10 positions agree with TRBD2. CDR3 length: 15 residues. V dropped 6 bases and J dropped 14; count of bases not matched to a gene: 16. For the CDR3, the DNA is TGTGCCAGCAGCATACTAGCGGGAAGAACTAATCGGAAGTTCTTC. Residues: CASSILAGRTNRKFF.

The chain has TRBV20-1 and TRBJ2-3; 10 nucleotides align to TRBD2. The CDR3 contains 13 residues. Germline V gene data show CDR1 as DFQATT and CDR2 as SNEGSKA (reference sequence). V trimming: 4 bases; J trimming: 9 bases; junction bases outside the gene matches: 7. CDR3 in amino acids: CSATPRLAGTQYF. DNA of the CDR3: TGCAGTGCTACCCCACGACTAGCGGGCACGCAGTATTTT.

CDR3 bases: TGTGCCAGCAGGATAGCGGGAGGGGGGGAGACCCAGTACTTC. Translated, it gives CASRIAGGGETQYF. V is TRBV6-2 or TRBV6-3 and J is TRBJ2-7; 11 nucleotides line up with TRBD2. With the DNA end fitting TRBJ2-5 better, the J assignment may be wrong. CDR1 is MNHEY, CDR2 SVGEGT, per germline. This CDR3 is built from 14 residues.

The rearrangement joins TRBV29-1 to TRBJ2-1, with D perhaps assigned TRBD1 or TRBD2 (5 bases each). Germline assignment: CDR1 SQVTM and CDR2 ANQGSEA. This CDR3 has 14 residues. V was pared by 3 bases and J by 7 bases, with 16 bases between. CDR3 nucleotides: TGCAGCGTTGACGGGGCGCAGGTCCGGAATGAGCAGTTCTTC. Translating gives CSVDGAQVRNEQFF.

In this sample, this clonotype turned up a few times. J is TRBJ2-1 and V is TRBV3-1; D remains ambiguous. The CDR3 is made up of 11 amino acids. Deletions cut 1 base from V and 9 bases from J, with 4 bases between. Germline-derived CDR1 and CDR2 are LGHDT and YNNKEL (reference sequence). CDR3 bases: TGTGCCAGCAGCCAAGTAGGTGAGCAGTTCTTC. Encoded protein: CASSQVGEQFF.

The genes are TRBV20-1 and TRBJ2-3, with D tentatively TRBD1 (6 bases). CDR1 and CDR2 (germline): DFQATT, SNEGSKA (reference sequence). CDR3 length equals 15 residues. The V and J ends lost 3 bases and 4 bases respectively, with 17 bases between them. The CDR3 DNA sequence: TGCAGTGCTAGGGTACAGGGAGTGGCAGCAGATACGCAGTATTTT. It yields the protein CSARVQGVAADTQYF.

The chain is built from TRBV4-2 and TRBJ2-5; 11 bases line up with TRBD2. The ends lost 0 bases at V and 0 bases at J; junction bases unmatched: 9. Looked up from germline, CDR1 is LGHNA and CDR2 is YNFKEQ. The CDR3 runs 19 residues. CDR3: CASSQEPPGTSGNQETQYF. The CDR3 bases are TGTGCCAGCAGCCAAGAGCCTCCCGGGACTAGCGGCAACCAAGAGACCCAGTACTTC.

The genes are TRBV27 and TRBJ2-7, with D possibly matching TRBD1 (6 bases). The germline V gene has CDR1 MNHEY and CDR2 SMNVEV (reference sequence). Trimming shortened V by 5 bases and J by 0 bases, and 11 bases separated the two germline ends. This CDR3 is 14 amino acids long. This CDR3 is CASSPDSPSYEQYF. CDR3 sequence (DNA): TGTGCCAGCAGTCCGGACAGTCCCTCCTACGAGCAGTACTTC.

V gene TRBV9 combines with J gene TRBJ2-3; D not certain. V shed 3 bases and J shed 1 base, with 9 bases lying between them. Germline V gives CDR1 SGDLS, CDR2 YYNGEE. The CDR3 is 14 amino acids. Written as DNA, the CDR3 is TGTGCCAGCAGCGAGCTCGTGGGCACAGATACGCAGTATTTT. It translates to CASSELVGTDTQYF.

This clonotype was counted a single time. This CDR3 is CSAERGSNPNEQFF. CDR3 bases: TGCAGTGCCGAACGAGGGAGCAACCCCAATGAGCAGTTCTTC. This chain links TRBV20-1 with TRBJ2-1; tentative D call: TRBD2 (5 bases). The CDR3 has 14 amino acids. Looked up from germline, CDR1 is DFQATT and CDR2 is SNEGSKA (reference sequence). V lost 6 bases and J lost 6, with 18 bases in between.

This clonotype appeared a few times. V usage is TRBV12-3 or TRBV12-4 and J usage is TRBJ2-3; D is uncertain. Trimming removed 7 bases from V and 0 bases from J, with 8 bases in between. This CDR3 is 13 amino acids long. DNA for the CDR3: TGTGCCAGCATAGCTCCTAGCACAGATACGCAGTATTTT. It is translated as CASIAPSTDTQYF.

This chain connects TRBV5-8 to TRBJ2-5; TRBD2 matches at 9 bases. TRBJ2-7 explains the end of the DNA better; the J call may be wrong. Germline CDR1 reads SGHTS; CDR2 reads YDEGEE. CDR3 size: 16 residues. The CDR3 DNA follows: TGTGCCAGCAGCTTGGCCTTTTCAGCGGGAGGATACGAGCAGTACTTC. It is translated as CASSLAFSAGGYEQYF.

The J gene is TRBJ2-1, the V gene TRBV10-3, with 10 bases lining up with TRBD2. Germline V gene lookup returns CDR1 ENHRY and CDR2 SYGVKD. The CDR3 contains 14 residues. Germline trimming cut 8 bases from V and 7 bases from J; bases unmatched to any gene: 8. The CDR3: CAIGLAGVVNEQFF. DNA of the CDR3: TGTGCCATCGGCCTAGCGGGAGTTGTTAATGAGCAGTTCTTC.

This chain links TRBV27 with TRBJ2-1; D may correspond to TRBD1 or TRBD2 (5 bases each). Germline V lookup: CDR1 MNHEY, CDR2 SMNVEV (reference sequence). The CDR3 runs to 13 residues. The V end was cut by 7 bases, the J end by 2 bases, with 9 bases between. Here the CDR3 DNA reads TGTGCCAGCACCCCGGGGCCCTACAATGAGCAGTTCTTC. Its translation: CASTPGPYNEQFF.